This T cell receptor (beta chain) was observed in a study of blood T cell repertoires in COVID-19. The CDR3 consists of 17 residues. Trimming removed 6 bases from V and 0 bases from J; junction bases left unmatched: 5. Per the germline V gene, CDR1 is MDHEN and CDR2 is SYDVKM. Original handling: Using reference gene primer amplification, nucleated cell counts were estimated. TCRdb keeps only in-frame clones here, not all; method: immunoSEQ multiplex PCR. The V and J calls and clone size come from that table; D and trimming were worked out from the DNA. The sample yields roughly 110,000 clones, 75% to 95% seen once.

J is TRBJ2-1 and V is TRBV28; TRBD2 matches at 13 bases. The sequencing input was peripheral blood. The origin of this receptor is a woman in her thirties with acute or convalescent COVID-19. The CDR3 reads CASRKRTSGGSYNEQFF. In DNA form, the CDR3 reads TGTGCCAGCAGAAAACGGACTAGCGGGGGCTCCTACAATGAGCAGTTCTTC.